This entry lists 15 T cell receptor beta chains sequenced from one sample in a study of T cell repertoires in cytomegalovirus infection. TCRdb independently ran MiXCR on the reads; one entry per CDR3 protein. The profile covers around 240,000 distinct CDR3 sequences, with approximately 24% appearing a single time and around a sixth taken by the ten largest. Material: CD8+ T cells from PBMCs. The receptors were gathered from a human donor in good health (CMV status not recorded). Some clones in this sample may be carry-over from other donors' samples.

The chain links TRBV12-3 or TRBV12-4 to TRBJ1-2; possibly TRBD1 for D (6 bases). The CDR3 has 14 amino acids. With 5 bases removed from V and 8 bases from J, the gap between germline ends came to 18 bases. The CDR3 DNA reads as TGTGCCAGCAGTCCCGACAGGACCCTTTGGGGCTACACCTTC. Its translation is CASSPDRTLWGYTF.

The chain carries TRBV6-2 or TRBV6-3 and TRBJ1-2; weak D call: TRBD1 (6 bases). The V gene lost 5 bases and the J gene lost 0 bases, with 16 bases spanning the gap. The CDR3 totals 16 residues. CDR1 and CDR2 from the germline V gene are MNHEY and SVGEGT. This chain's CDR3 is CASSPNPDRPNYGYTF. The CDR3 DNA reads as TGTGCCAGCAGTCCCAACCCGGACAGACCTAACTATGGCTACACCTTC.

This clonotype was detected a few times. The genes are TRBV28 and TRBJ2-3; tentative D call: TRBD2 (5 bases). The CDR3 totals 16 residues. Germline CDR1 MDHEN, CDR2 SYDVKM. V lost 3 bases and J lost 2, with 15 bases in between. CDR3 in DNA: TGTGCCAGCAGTTTTGTCGGGGTCGGGGACACAGATACGCAGTATTTT. As protein: CASSFVGVGDTDTQYF. The entire variable domain, with the rest obtained from reference TRBV28 and TRBJ2-3, is as follows: DVKVTQSSRYLVKRTGEKVFLECVQDMDHENMFWYRQDPGLGLRLIYFSYDVKMKEKGDIPEGYSVSREKKERFSLILESASTNQTSMYLCASSFVGVGDTDTQYFGPGTRLTVL.

The chain combines TRBV5-1 with TRBJ1-2, with TRBD1 identical over 9 bases. Germline CDR1 SGHRS, CDR2 YFSETQ. V lost 4 bases to trimming and J lost 5 bases; unmatched junction nucleotides: 9. The CDR3 is 15 residues long. CDR3 DNA sequence: TGCGCCAGCAGCCTAGGGACAGGGAGGGCTTATGGCTACACCTTC. This sequence encodes CASSLGTGRAYGYTF. The full variable domain, in which reference TRBV5-1 and TRBJ1-2 provide the parts outside the CDR3, is KAGVTQTPRYLIKTRGQQVTLSCSPISGHRSVSWYQQTPGQGLQFLFEYFSETQRNKGNFPGRFSGRQFSNSRSEMNVSTLELGDSALYLCASSLGTGRAYGYTFGSGTRLTVV.

CDR3 protein: CASRGGQGANYEQYF. The CDR3 DNA reads as TGTGCCAGCAGAGGGGGACAGGGGGCAAACTACGAGCAGTACTTC. The V gene is TRBV6-1, the J gene TRBJ2-7; 12 bases fit TRBD1. V was clipped by 6 bases and J by 3 bases; unmatched bases: 6. The CDR3 runs to 15 residues. The germline V gene encodes CDR1 MNHNS and CDR2 SASEGT.

This clonotype was observed at least ten times. This chain connects TRBV6-5 to TRBJ1-2, with D tentatively TRBD1 (5 bases). The germline gives CDR1 MNHEY, CDR2 SVGAGI. This CDR3 has 15 amino acids. V was cut by 5 bases and J by 0 bases, with 13 bases left in between. The CDR3 DNA reads as TGTGCCAGCAGTACTTACGGGGCACCTAACTATGGCTACACCTTC. Its translation: CASSTYGAPNYGYTF.

The chain is built from TRBV7-9 and TRBJ1-3; D gene uncertain. The CDR3 spans 20 residues. V lost 4 bases to trimming and J lost 0 bases, with 25 bases between them. Per the germline V gene, CDR1 is SEHNR and CDR2 is FQNEAQ (reference sequence). CDR3 nucleotide sequence: TGTGCCAGCAGCTCACCGGTCCATCTTGGTAGAAAGGGCTCTGGAAACACCATATATTTT. Encoded protein: CASSSPVHLGRKGSGNTIYF.

The CDR3 is CASSPPLDTTGGHYEQYF. In nucleotides, the CDR3 is TGTGCCAGCAGCCCCCCACTGGACACTACAGGGGGGCACTACGAGCAGTACTTC. The chain recombines TRBV7-3 with TRBJ2-7, with 8 bases aligning to TRBD1. CDR1 and CDR2 from the germline V gene are SGHTA and FQGTGA. With 5 bases clipped from V and 3 bases from J, the junction kept 18 bases outside the gene matches. The length of the CDR3 is 18 residues.

At least ten counts were recorded for this clonotype. This sequence joins TRBV2 and TRBJ2-4, with 8 bases matching TRBD2. The junction had 17 bases not matched to a gene; V was cut back by 7 bases and J by 0 bases. The CDR3 runs to 19 residues. Germline CDR1 reads SNHLY; CDR2 reads FYNNEI. In DNA form, the CDR3 reads TGTGCCAGCATCCCGGACGGGCTAGCGGGTACGCTAGCCAAAAACATTCAGTACTTC. It yields the protein CASIPDGLAGTLAKNIQYF. Based on the CDR3 plus reference TRBV2 and TRBJ2-4, the full variable domain is EPEVTQTPSHQVTQMGQEVILRCVPISNHLYFYWYRQILGQKVEFLVSFYNNEISEKSEIFDDQFSVERPDGSNFTLKIRSTKLEDSAMYFCASIPDGLAGTLAKNIQYFGAGTRLSVL.

This chain's CDR3 is CASSWTGRGTEAFF. The CDR3 DNA reads TGCGCCAGCAGCTGGACAGGGAGAGGGACTGAAGCTTTCTTT. V and J are TRBV5-1 and TRBJ1-1; 8 bases align to TRBD1. V lost 3 bases, J lost 5 bases, and 6 bases stayed unmatched. This CDR3 contains 14 residues. Germline V lookup: CDR1 SGHRS, CDR2 YFSETQ.

This clonotype was counted a few times. J is TRBJ1-1 and V is TRBV6-6; 9 bases agree with TRBD1. The CDR3 length is 15 residues. The germline V gene has CDR1 MNHNY and CDR2 SVGAGI (reference sequence). J was trimmed by 1 base and V by 2 bases; bases with no gene match: 2. DNA for the CDR3: TGTGCCAGCAGTTACGGGGGACAGGGGAACACTGAAGCTTTCTTT. Translation: CASSYGGQGNTEAFF.

The gene calls are TRBV24-1 and TRBJ2-7; TRBD2 aligns across 7 bases. The CDR3 is 13 amino acids. Germline V gives CDR1 KGHDR, CDR2 SFDVKD. With V trimmed by 3 bases and J by 4 bases, 2 bases remained unmatched. In nucleotides, the CDR3 is TGTGCCACCAGTGATCACGGGGGGTACGAGCAGTACTTC. Its translation: CATSDHGGYEQYF.

This clonotype was recorded many times. In DNA form, the CDR3 reads TGTGCCAGCACCCCATTGGGACAGGGCGTGGGGGGCTACACCTTC. It is translated as CASTPLGQGVGGYTF. The chain joins TRBV12-3 or TRBV12-4 to TRBJ1-2, with 9 bases aligning to TRBD1. The trim removed 7 bases at V and 8 bases at J, leaving 14 bases unmatched. The CDR3 length is 15 residues.

The rearrangement joins TRBV2 to TRBJ2-7; unclear D gene. CDR3 length: 15 residues. Germline CDR1 is SNHLY and CDR2 is FYNNEI. Trimming removed 5 bases at V and 4 bases at J, with 18 bases between. The CDR3 reads CASSPYPEFSYEQYF. In DNA, the CDR3 is TGTGCCAGCAGTCCCTACCCTGAATTTTCTTACGAGCAGTACTTC.

The J gene is TRBJ2-7, the V gene TRBV27; D not resolved. The V and J ends lost 5 bases and 2 bases respectively, with 7 bases between them. Germline loops: CDR1 MNHEY, CDR2 SMNVEV (reference sequence). The CDR3 sequence is 12 residues long. CDR3 residues: CASSLPPYEQYF. The CDR3 DNA sequence: TGTGCCAGCAGTCTCCCCCCCTACGAGCAGTACTTC.